This TCR beta chain came from a study of shared clonotypes between healthy human individuals. Naive CD8 cells comprised CD45RO-negative, CCR7-positively selected cells, excluding terminally differentiated effector memory CD45RA+ cells. CDR1 and CDR2 from the germline V gene are SGHDT and YYEEEE. Trimming left V 7 bases short and J 2 bases short, with 13 bases between. The CDR3 has 13 amino acids. Study processing details: In the immunoSEQ data, sequences were junction-only and lacked quality scores, so filtering differed. TCRdb keeps only in-frame clones here, not all; method: immunoSEQ multiplex PCR. That table supplies the V and J calls and clone size; D and trimming were determined from the DNA. The sample consists of hundreds of thousands of clones, around 92% of them appearing once.

The clonotype was recovered from a man aged 30 to 39 in good health. V gene TRBV5-6 combines with J gene TRBJ2-7; D unresolved. The specimen sequenced was naive CD8+ T cells sorted from blood. The chain's CDR3 is CASAHRQTYEQYF. The DNA of the CDR3 is TGTGCCAGCGCCCACCGGCAGACCTACGAGCAGTACTTC.